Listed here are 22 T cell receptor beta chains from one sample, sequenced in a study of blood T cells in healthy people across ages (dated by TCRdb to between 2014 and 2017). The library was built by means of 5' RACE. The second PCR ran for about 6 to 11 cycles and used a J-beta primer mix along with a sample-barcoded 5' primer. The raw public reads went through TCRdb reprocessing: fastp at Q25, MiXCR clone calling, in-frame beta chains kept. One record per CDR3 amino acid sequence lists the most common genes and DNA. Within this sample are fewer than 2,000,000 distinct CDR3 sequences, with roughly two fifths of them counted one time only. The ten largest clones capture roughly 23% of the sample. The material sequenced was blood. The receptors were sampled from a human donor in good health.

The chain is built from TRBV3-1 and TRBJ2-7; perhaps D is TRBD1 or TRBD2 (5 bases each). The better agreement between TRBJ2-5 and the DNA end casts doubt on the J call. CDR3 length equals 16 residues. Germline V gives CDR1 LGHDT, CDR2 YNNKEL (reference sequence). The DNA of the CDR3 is TGTGCCAGCAGCCAGCGAGCCCCGGGGCGGGTGCAGACCCAGTACTTC. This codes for CASSQRAPGRVQTQYF.

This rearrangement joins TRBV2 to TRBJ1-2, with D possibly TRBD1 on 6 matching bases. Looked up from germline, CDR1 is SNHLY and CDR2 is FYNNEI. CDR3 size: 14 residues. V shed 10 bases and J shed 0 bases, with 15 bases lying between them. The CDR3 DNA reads TGTGCCAACTACATGACAGGACCTAACTATGGCTACACCTTC. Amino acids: CANYMTGPNYGYTF.

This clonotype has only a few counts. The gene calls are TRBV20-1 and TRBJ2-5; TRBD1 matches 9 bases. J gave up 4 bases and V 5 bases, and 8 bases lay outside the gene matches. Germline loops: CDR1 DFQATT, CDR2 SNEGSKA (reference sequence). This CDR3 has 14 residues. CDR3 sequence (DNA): TGCAGTGCTGCCACCGGGACAGGGCGAGAGACCCAGTACTTC. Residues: CSAATGTGRETQYF.

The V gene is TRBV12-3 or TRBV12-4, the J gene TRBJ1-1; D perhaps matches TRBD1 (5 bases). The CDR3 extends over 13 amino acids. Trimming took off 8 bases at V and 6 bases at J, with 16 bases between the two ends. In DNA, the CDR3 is TGTGCCAGCTGCTTCCCAGGGTCCCCTGAAGCTTTCTTT. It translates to CASCFPGSPEAFF.

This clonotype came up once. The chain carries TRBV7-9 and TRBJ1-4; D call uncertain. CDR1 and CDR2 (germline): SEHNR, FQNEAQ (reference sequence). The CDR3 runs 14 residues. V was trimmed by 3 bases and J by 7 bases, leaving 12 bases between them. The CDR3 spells CASSFSGWGEKLFF. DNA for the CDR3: TGTGCCAGCAGCTTTTCCGGGTGGGGTGAAAAACTGTTTTTT.

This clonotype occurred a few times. The CDR3 region is CASSPRLDSNNEQFF. For the CDR3, the DNA is TGTGCCAGCAGCCCCCGCCTAGACAGCAACAATGAGCAGTTCTTC. The chain carries TRBV5-5 and TRBJ2-1; weak D call: TRBD1 (5 bases). The V and J ends lost 4 bases and 5 bases respectively, with 16 bases between them. Per the germline V gene, CDR1 is SGHKS and CDR2 is YYEKEE (reference sequence). The CDR3 spans 15 residues.

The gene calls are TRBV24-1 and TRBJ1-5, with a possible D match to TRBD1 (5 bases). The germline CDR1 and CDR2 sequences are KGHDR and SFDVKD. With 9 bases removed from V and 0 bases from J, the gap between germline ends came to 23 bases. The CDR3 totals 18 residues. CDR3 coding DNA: TGTGCCACCGCCCCCCCGCCCGGGGGAGGGGATAGCAATCAGCCCCAGCATTTT. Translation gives CATAPPPGGGDSNQPQHF.

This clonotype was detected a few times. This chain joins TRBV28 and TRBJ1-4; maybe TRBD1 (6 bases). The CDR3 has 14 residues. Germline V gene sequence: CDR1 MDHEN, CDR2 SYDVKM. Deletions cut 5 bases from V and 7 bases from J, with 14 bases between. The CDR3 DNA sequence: TGTGCCAGCAGTGGCTACGTAGGGGGTGAAAAACTGTTTTTT. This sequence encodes CASSGYVGGEKLFF.

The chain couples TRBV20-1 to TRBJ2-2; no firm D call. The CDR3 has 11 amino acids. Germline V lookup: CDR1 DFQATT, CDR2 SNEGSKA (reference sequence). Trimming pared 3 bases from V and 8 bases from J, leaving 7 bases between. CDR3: CSARELGELFF. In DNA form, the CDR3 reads TGCAGTGCTAGGGAGCTTGGGGAGCTGTTTTTT.

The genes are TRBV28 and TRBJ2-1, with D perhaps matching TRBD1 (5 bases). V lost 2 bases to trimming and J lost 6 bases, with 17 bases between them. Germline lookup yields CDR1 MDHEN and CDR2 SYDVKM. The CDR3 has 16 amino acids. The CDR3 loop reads CASSLDGAEYGNEQFF. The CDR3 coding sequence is TGTGCCAGCAGTTTAGATGGGGCCGAGTATGGCAATGAGCAGTTCTTC.

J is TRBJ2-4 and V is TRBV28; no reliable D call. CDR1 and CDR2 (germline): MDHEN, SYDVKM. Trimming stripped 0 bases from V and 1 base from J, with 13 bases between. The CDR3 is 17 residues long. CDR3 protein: CASSLWSLNAAKNIQYF. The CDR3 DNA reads TGTGCCAGCAGTTTATGGTCCCTTAACGCCGCCAAAAACATTCAGTACTTC.

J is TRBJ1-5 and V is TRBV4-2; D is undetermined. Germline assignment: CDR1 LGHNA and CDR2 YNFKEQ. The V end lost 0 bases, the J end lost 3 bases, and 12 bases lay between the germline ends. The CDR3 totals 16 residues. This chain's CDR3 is CASSQDLENYNQPQHF. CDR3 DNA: TGTGCCAGCAGCCAAGATCTTGAAAATTACAATCAGCCCCAGCATTTT.

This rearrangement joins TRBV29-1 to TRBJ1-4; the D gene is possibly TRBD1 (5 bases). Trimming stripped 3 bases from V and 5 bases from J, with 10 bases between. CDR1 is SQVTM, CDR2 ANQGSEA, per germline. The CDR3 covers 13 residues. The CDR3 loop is CSVDSGGNEKLFF. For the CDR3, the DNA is TGCAGCGTTGATTCGGGGGGGAATGAAAAACTGTTTTTT.

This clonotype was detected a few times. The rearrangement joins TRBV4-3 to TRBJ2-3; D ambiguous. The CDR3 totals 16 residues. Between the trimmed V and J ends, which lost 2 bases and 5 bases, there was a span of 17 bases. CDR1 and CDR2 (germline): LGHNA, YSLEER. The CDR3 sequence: CASSQIRSNFRDTQYF. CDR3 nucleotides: TGCGCCAGCAGCCAAATCCGTTCTAATTTCAGAGATACGCAGTATTTT.

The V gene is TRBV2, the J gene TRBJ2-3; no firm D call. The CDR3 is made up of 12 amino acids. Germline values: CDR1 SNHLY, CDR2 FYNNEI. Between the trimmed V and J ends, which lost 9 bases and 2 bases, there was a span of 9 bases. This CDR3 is CASGSYTDTQYF. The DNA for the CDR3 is TGTGCCAGTGGCAGTTACACAGATACGCAGTATTTT.

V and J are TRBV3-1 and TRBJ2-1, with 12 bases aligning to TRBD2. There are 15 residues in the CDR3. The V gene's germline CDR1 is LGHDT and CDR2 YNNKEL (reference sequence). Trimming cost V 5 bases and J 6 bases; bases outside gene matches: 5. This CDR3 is CASSVLAGGSNEQFF. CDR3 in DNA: TGTGCCAGCAGCGTACTAGCGGGGGGTTCCAATGAGCAGTTCTTC.

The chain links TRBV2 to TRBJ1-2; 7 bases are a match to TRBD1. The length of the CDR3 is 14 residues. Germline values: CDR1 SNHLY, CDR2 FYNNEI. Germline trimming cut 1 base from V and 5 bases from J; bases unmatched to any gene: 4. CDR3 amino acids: CASSEDRGVYGYTF. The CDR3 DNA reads TGTGCCAGCAGTGAAGACAGGGGTGTGTATGGCTACACCTTC.

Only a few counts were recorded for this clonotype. The CDR3 region is CASRGSLGLKAFF. The CDR3 nucleotides are TGTGCCAGCAGGGGAAGTCTGGGACTCAAAGCTTTCTTT. The chain carries TRBV28 and TRBJ1-1, with a weak D call TRBD1 (5 bases). CDR3 size: 13 residues. Per germline, CDR1 MDHEN and CDR2 SYDVKM. V lost 6 bases and J 9 bases, leaving 17 bases between the germline ends.

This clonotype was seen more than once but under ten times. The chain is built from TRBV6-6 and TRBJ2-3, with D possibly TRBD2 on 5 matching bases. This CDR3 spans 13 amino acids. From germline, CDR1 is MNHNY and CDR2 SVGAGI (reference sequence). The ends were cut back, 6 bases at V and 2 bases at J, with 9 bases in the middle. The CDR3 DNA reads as TGTGCCAGCAGACCCGGGGACACAGATACGCAGTATTTT. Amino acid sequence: CASRPGDTDTQYF.

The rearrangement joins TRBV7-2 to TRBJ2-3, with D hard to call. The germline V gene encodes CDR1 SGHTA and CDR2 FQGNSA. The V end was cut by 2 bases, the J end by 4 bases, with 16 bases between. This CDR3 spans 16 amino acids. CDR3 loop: CASSLRVGRFADTQYF. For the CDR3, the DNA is TGTGCCAGCAGCTTAAGGGTAGGGCGCTTCGCAGATACGCAGTATTTT. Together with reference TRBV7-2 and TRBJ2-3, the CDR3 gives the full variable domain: GAGVSQSPSNKVTEKGKDVELRCDPISGHTALYWYRQSLGQGLEFLIYFQGNSAPDKSGLPSDRFSAERTGGSVSTLTIQRTQQEDSAVYLCASSLRVGRFADTQYFGPGTRLTVL.

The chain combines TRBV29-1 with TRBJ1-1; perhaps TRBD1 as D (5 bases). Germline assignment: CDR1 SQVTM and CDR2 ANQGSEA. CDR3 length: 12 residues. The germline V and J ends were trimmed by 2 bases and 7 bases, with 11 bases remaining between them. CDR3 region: CSVEMTVGEAFF. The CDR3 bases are TGCAGCGTTGAAATGACAGTGGGTGAAGCTTTCTTT. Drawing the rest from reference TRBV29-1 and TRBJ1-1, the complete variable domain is SAVISQKPSRDICQRGTSLTIQCQVDSQVTMMFWYRQQPGQSLTLIATANQGSEATYESGFVIDKFPISRPNLTFSTLTVSNMSPEDSSIYLCSVEMTVGEAFFGQGTRLTVV.

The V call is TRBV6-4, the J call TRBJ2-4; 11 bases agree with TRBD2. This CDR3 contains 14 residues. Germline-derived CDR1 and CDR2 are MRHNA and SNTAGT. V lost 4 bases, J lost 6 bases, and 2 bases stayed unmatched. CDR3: CASSGGTSGNIQYF. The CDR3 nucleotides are TGTGCCAGCAGTGGAGGGACTAGCGGAAACATTCAGTACTTC.